A selection of T cell receptor beta chains follows, all from one sample in a study of blood T cell repertoires in COVID-19. Produced via immunoSEQ multiplex PCR; TCRdb's table is partial and in-frame only. Of around 240,000 clones in the sample, about 84% were seen once. The specimen sequenced was PBMCs or T cells enriched from blood (not recorded which). The receptors come from a woman aged 45-65 years who had recovered from COVID-19. CDR3s include the opening cysteine and the closing phenylalanine or tryptophan. The D gene is left open where the match is weak. Where a row states a size, it is once, few, many or the class of an expanded clone; other rows omit it.

TRBV7-9	NA	TRBD2	TRBJ2-7	CASSLGLAASYEQYF	TGTGCCAGCAGCTTGGGACTAGCGGCCTCCTACGAGCAGTACTTC
TRBV30	NA	NA	TRBJ2-1	CAWSLAGYNEQFF	TGTGCCTGGAGTTTGGCGGGCTACAATGAGCAGTTCTTC
TRBV12-3/TRBV12-4	once	NA	TRBJ1-4	CASRAFEAEKLFF	TGTGCCAGCCGAGCCTTTGAGGCTGAAAAACTGTTTTTT
TRBV2	NA	TRBD1	TRBJ1-5	CASSRQGSNQPQHF	TGTGCCAGCAGTCGACAGGGTAGCAATCAGCCCCAGCATTTT
TRBV23-1	NA	NA	TRBJ1-2	CASSQRYGEGANYGYTF	TGCGCCAGCAGTCAAAGATATGGGGAGGGAGCTAACTATGGCTACACCTTC
TRBV5-1	NA	NA	TRBJ1-2	CASSSGQINYGYTF	TGCGCCAGCAGCTCTGGACAGATTAACTATGGCTACACCTTC
TRBV15	NA	TRBD1	TRBJ1-1	CATSSTGQGAGAFF	TGTGCCACCAGCTCCACGGGACAGGGGGCAGGAGCTTTCTTT
TRBV5-6	NA	NA	TRBJ2-1	CASSLGWRDEYNEQFF	TGTGCCAGCAGCTTGGGCTGGCGGGACGAATACAATGAGCAGTTCTTC
TRBV12-3/TRBV12-4	NA	NA	TRBJ2-2	CASSRSGELFF	TGTGCCAGCAGCAGGTCCGGGGAGCTGTTTTTT
TRBV5-1	NA	NA	TRBJ1-2	CASSQGSDRDYGYTF	TGCGCCAGCAGCCAAGGGTCTGACAGAGACTATGGCTACACCTTC
TRBV19	NA	NA	TRBJ1-2	CASSIGPGFNYGYTF	TGTGCCAGTAGTATCGGTCCAGGCTTTAACTATGGCTACACCTTC
TRBV6-1	NA	TRBD2	TRBJ2-7	CASSDPSGRAKGAYEQYF	TGTGCCAGCAGTGACCCTAGCGGGAGGGCCAAGGGGGCCTACGAGCAGTACTTC
TRBV6-1	NA	NA	TRBJ2-7	CASSERMEGGEQYF	TGTGCCAGCAGTGAACGGATGGAGGGCGGCGAGCAGTACTTC
TRBV12-3/TRBV12-4	NA	TRBD1	TRBJ1-2	CASSYRGGGYTF	TGTGCCAGCAGTTACAGGGGCGGTGGCTACACCTTC
TRBV6-5	once	TRBD2	TRBJ2-5	CASSLLAGGETQYF	TGTGCCAGCAGTTTGCTAGCGGGGGGAGAGACCCAGTACTTC
TRBV6-6	NA	NA	TRBJ1-1	CASSATDYAEAFF	TGTGCCAGCAGCGCCACAGATTACGCTGAAGCTTTCTTT
TRBV18	NA	TRBD1	TRBJ2-7	CASSVGTGTYEQYF	TGTGCCAGCTCAGTTGGGACAGGGACCTACGAGCAGTACTTC
TRBV11-3	NA	TRBD1	TRBJ2-1	CASSLDLLRGLNNEQFF	TGTGCCAGCAGCTTAGATTTATTAAGGGGGCTGAACAATGAGCAGTTCTTC
TRBV29-1	NA	TRBD1	TRBJ2-3	CSVESDRVFTDTQYF	TGCAGCGTTGAATCGGACAGGGTCTTCACAGATACGCAGTATTTT
TRBV10-3	NA	TRBD1	TRBJ1-1	CAISIQGPGTEAFF	TGTGCCATCAGTATACAGGGGCCGGGCACTGAAGCTTTCTTT
TRBV9	NA	NA	TRBJ2-3	CASSVGARTDTQYF	TGTGCCAGCAGCGTCGGAGCGCGCACAGATACGCAGTATTTT
TRBV6-5	NA	NA	TRBJ2-3	CASRGLTDTQYF	TGTGCCAGCAGGGGGCTCACAGATACGCAGTATTTT
TRBV12-5	once	TRBD1	TRBJ1-6	CASGLEQGQPGRDSPLHF	TGTGCTAGTGGTTTGGAACAGGGACAGCCGGGGAGAGATTCACCCCTCCACTTT
TRBV28	NA	NA	TRBJ2-1	CASSFRDEQFF	TGTGCCAGCAGTTTCAGGGATGAGCAGTTCTTC
TRBV6-5	NA	NA	TRBJ1-2	CASRSSVGYGYTF	TGTGCCAGCAGGAGTTCGGTCGGCTATGGCTACACCTTC
TRBV4-1	NA	TRBD1	TRBJ2-7	CASSHLGQGVYEQYF	TGCGCCAGCAGCCACCTGGGACAGGGGGTCTACGAGCAGTACTTC
TRBV10-1	NA	NA	TRBJ2-2	CASSEGQGTNTGELFF	TGCGCCAGCAGTGAAGGGCAGGGGACGAACACCGGGGAGCTGTTTTTT
TRBV4-1	NA	TRBD1	TRBJ1-5	CASSHRQGEPNQPQHF	TGCGCCAGCAGCCATAGACAGGGGGAGCCCAATCAGCCCCAGCATTTT
TRBV9	NA	TRBD1	TRBJ1-1	CASSVVQGGRTEAFF	TGTGCCAGCAGCGTAGTACAGGGGGGGCGCACTGAAGCTTTCTTT
TRBV3-1/TRBV3-2	NA	TRBD2	TRBJ2-5	CASSQDPSGIQETQYF	TGTGCCAGCAGCCAAGACCCTAGCGGGATTCAAGAGACCCAGTACTTC
TRBV18	NA	NA	TRBJ2-7	CASSPPQGFLGEQYF	TGTGCCAGCTCACCACCCCAGGGCTTTCTGGGCGAGCAGTACTTC
TRBV4-3	NA	NA	TRBJ1-1	CASSQEFVDSYTEAFF	TGCGCCAGCAGCCAAGAATTCGTTGACAGCTACACTGAAGCTTTCTTT
TRBV18	NA	TRBD1	TRBJ2-7	CASSRAPGTASYEQYF	TGTGCCAGCTCGAGAGCCCCCGGGACAGCATCCTACGAGCAGTACTTC
TRBV27	NA	TRBD2	TRBJ2-1	CASSSLAGGANEQFF	TGTGCCAGCAGTTCCCTAGCGGGAGGGGCCAATGAGCAGTTCTTC
TRBV18	NA	NA	TRBJ1-5	CASSPGLSNQPQHF	TGTGCCAGCTCACCGGGACTTAGCAATCAGCCCCAGCATTTT
TRBV9	NA	NA	TRBJ2-2	CASSEGVTLGTGELFF	TGTGCCAGCAGCGAGGGGGTCACCTTGGGCACCGGGGAGCTGTTTTTT
TRBV27	NA	TRBD2	TRBJ2-7	CASTPASGRVSSYEQYF	TGTGCCAGCACACCGGCTAGCGGGAGGGTATCGTCCTACGAGCAGTACTTC
TRBV24-1	NA	TRBD1	TRBJ1-5	CATSDPRQGNQPQHF	TGTGCCACCAGTGATCCCCGACAGGGGAATCAGCCCCAGCATTTT
TRBV28	NA	TRBD1	TRBJ1-1	CASSTGTAGTEAFF	TGTGCCAGCAGCACCGGGACAGCTGGGACTGAAGCTTTCTTT
TRBV4-3	once	NA	TRBJ1-1	CASSQDRTALMNTEAFF	TGCGCCAGCAGCCAAGATAGGACAGCCCTTATGAACACTGAAGCTTTCTTT
TRBV3-1/TRBV3-2	NA	TRBD1	TRBJ2-5	CASRHTPAGQGFIRGGQETQYF	TGTGCCAGCAGGCACACCCCGGCGGGACAGGGTTTTATTAGGGGGGGCCAAGAGACCCAGTACTTC
TRBV25-1	NA	NA	TRBJ2-5	CASSESGNLGQETQYF	TGTGCCAGCAGTGAATCGGGGAACTTGGGGCAAGAGACCCAGTACTTC
TRBV4-1	NA	NA	TRBJ1-3	CASSQPTGSLGNTIYF	TGCGCCAGCAGCCAACCCACAGGGTCGTTGGGAAACACCATATATTTT
TRBV7-2	NA	NA	TRBJ1-2	CASSRSINYGYTF	TGTGCCAGCAGCCGTAGTATAAACTATGGCTACACCTTC
TRBV3-1/TRBV3-2	NA	NA	TRBJ1-2	CASSQAFQGVSSGGYTF	TGTGCCAGCAGCCAAGCTTTCCAGGGCGTCTCGTCAGGTGGCTACACCTTC
TRBV6-2/TRBV6-3	NA	TRBD2	TRBJ2-5	CASSSGLAGHHQETQYF	TGTGCCAGCAGTTCTGGACTAGCGGGACACCACCAAGAGACCCAGTACTTC
TRBV4-3	NA	NA	TRBJ2-6	CASSLIRTGANVLTF	TGCGCCAGCAGCCTAATCAGAACCGGGGCCAACGTCCTGACTTTC
TRBV21-1	few	NA	TRBJ1-1	CASTPGLMNTEAFF	TGTGCCAGCACCCCGGGACTGATGAACACTGAAGCTTTCTTT
TRBV6-2/TRBV6-3	NA	NA	TRBJ2-2	CASSPVPNTGELFF	TGTGCCAGCAGTCCAGTGCCGAACACCGGGGAGCTGTTTTTT
TRBV6-5	NA	NA	TRBJ1-2	CASNPDRFNYGYTF	TGTGCCAGCAACCCCGACAGATTTAACTATGGCTACACCTTC
TRBV11-2	NA	TRBD1	TRBJ2-2	CASNDRAGTGELFF	TGTGCCAGCAACGACAGGGCGGGCACCGGGGAGCTGTTTTTT
TRBV7-9	NA	NA	TRBJ2-7	CASSSPGLLSYEQYF	TGTGCCAGCAGCTCGCCGGGACTTCTCTCCTACGAGCAGTACTTC
TRBV28	NA	TRBD1	TRBJ1-2	CASSSMDRDVYGYTF	TGTGCCAGCAGTTCTATGGACAGGGATGTCTATGGCTACACCTTC